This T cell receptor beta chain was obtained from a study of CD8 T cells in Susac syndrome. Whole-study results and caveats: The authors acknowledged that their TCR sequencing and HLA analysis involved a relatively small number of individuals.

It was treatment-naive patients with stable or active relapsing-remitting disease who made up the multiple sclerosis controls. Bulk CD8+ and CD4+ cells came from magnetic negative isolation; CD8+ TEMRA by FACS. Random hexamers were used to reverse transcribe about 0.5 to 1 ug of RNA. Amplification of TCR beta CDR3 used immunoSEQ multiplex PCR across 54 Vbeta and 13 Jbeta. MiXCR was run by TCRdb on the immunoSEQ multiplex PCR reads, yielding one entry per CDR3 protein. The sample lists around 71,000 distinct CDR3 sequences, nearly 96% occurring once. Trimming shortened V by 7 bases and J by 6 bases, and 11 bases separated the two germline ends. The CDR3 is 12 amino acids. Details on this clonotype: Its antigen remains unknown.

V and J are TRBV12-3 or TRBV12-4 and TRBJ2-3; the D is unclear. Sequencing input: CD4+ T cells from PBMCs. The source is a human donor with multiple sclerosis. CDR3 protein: CASTSFGDTQYF. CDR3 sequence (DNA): TGTGCCAGCACCTCGTTTGGGGATACGCAGTATTTT.